These 18 T cell receptor beta chains came from one sample sequenced in a study of PD-1 blockade in classical Hodgkin lymphoma. Using immunoSEQ multiplex PCR, the repertoire was profiled, and TCRdb retains in-frame clones only, with some absent. The sample has some 21,000 clones; 94% are singletons. Indicated time point: newly diagnosed, previously untreated cHL patient sample. The specimen was peripheral blood mononuclear cells (PBMCs). All receptors come from a human donor with classical Hodgkin lymphoma.

This rearrangement joins TRBV29-1 to TRBJ2-1; TRBD2 matches at 10 bases. V shed 7 bases, J shed 2 bases, and the junction held 2 bases outside the gene matches. The CDR3 is 13 residues long. Germline assignment: CDR1 SQVTM and CDR2 ANQGSEA. The CDR3 region has the DNA TGCAGCGAAGCGGGGGGGCCCTACAATGAGCAGTTCTTC. Amino acid sequence: CSEAGGPYNEQFF.

The V call is TRBV7-6, the J call TRBJ1-1; no clear D. Per the germline V gene, CDR1 is SGHVS and CDR2 is FNYEAQ. The CDR3 is 15 residues long. The V and J ends lost 1 base and 1 base respectively, with 10 bases between them. CDR3 region: CASSLVEQPNTEAFF. Written as DNA, the CDR3 is TGTGCCAGCAGCTTAGTTGAACAGCCGAACACTGAAGCTTTCTTT.

The chain recombines TRBV9 with TRBJ1-3; TRBD1 agrees at 7 bases. V was pared by 7 bases and J by 0 bases, with 7 bases of the junction left unmatched. This CDR3 region has 15 residues. Germline values: CDR1 SGDLS, CDR2 YYNGEE. CDR3 residues: CASPRGGGSGNTIYF. The CDR3 DNA reads TGTGCCAGCCCCAGGGGGGGCGGCTCTGGAAACACCATATATTTT.

The chain couples TRBV6-1 to TRBJ2-5; 9 nucleotides agree with TRBD2. The V and J ends lost 8 bases and 6 bases, in that order; junction bases with no gene match: 10. The CDR3 spans 14 residues. Germline V gene sequence: CDR1 MNHNS, CDR2 SASEGT. The CDR3 DNA follows: TGTGCCAGCCGGCCTAGCGGGGATGTAAAGACCCAGTACTTC. Its translation: CASRPSGDVKTQYF.

J is TRBJ2-1 and V is TRBV10-1; 7 bases line up with TRBD1. The CDR3 length is 14 residues. After removal of 5 bases from V and 7 bases from J, the junction contained 8 bases not matched to a gene. The germline V gene has CDR1 WNHNN and CDR2 SYGVQD (reference sequence). Written as DNA, the CDR3 is TGCGCCAGCAGTCCAGGGGGTTCTTTTAATGAGCAGTTCTTC. It specifies CASSPGGSFNEQFF.

The rearrangement joins TRBV19 to TRBJ1-2; 9 nucleotides align to TRBD1. The germline CDR1 and CDR2 sequences are LNHDA and SQIVND (reference sequence). CDR3 length equals 15 residues. The V segment lost 5 bases and the J segment 3 bases; nucleotides outside the gene matches: 7. The CDR3 DNA sequence: TGTGCCAGTAGTCTCCGAGGACAGGGGTACTATGGCTACACCTTC. Translated: CASSLRGQGYYGYTF. The complete variable domain, with remaining parts taken from reference TRBV19 and TRBJ1-2, reads DGGITQSPKYLFRKEGQNVTLSCEQNLNHDAMYWYRQDPGQGLRLIYYSQIVNDFQKGDIAEGYSVSREKKESFPLTVTSAQKNPTAFYLCASSLRGQGYYGYTFGSGTRLTVV.

The V and J genes are TRBV28 and TRBJ1-4; weak D call: TRBD1 (5 bases). The V gene lost 1 base and the J gene lost 7 bases, with 10 bases spanning the gap. The CDR3 loop spans 14 amino acids. Germline CDR1 reads MDHEN; CDR2 reads SYDVKM. In DNA, the CDR3 is TGTGCCAGCAGTTTATTGGTGGGGCGTGAAAAACTGTTTTTT. Translating it yields CASSLLVGREKLFF.

This rearrangement joins TRBV5-1 to TRBJ2-1, with 12 bases identical to TRBD2. The V segment lost 0 bases and the J segment 4 bases; nucleotides outside the gene matches: 5. The germline V gene encodes CDR1 SGHRS and CDR2 YFSETQ. The CDR3 length is 17 residues. Here the CDR3 DNA reads TGCGCCAGCAGCTTGGCCACAGGACTAGCGGGGTACAATGAGCAGTTCTTC. This sequence encodes CASSLATGLAGYNEQFF.

CDR3 coding DNA: TGTGCCAGCACTCCAGGGGCCGAGCAGTTCTTC. Translated: CASTPGAEQFF. The gene calls are TRBV7-9 and TRBJ2-1, with D possibly TRBD1 on 6 matching bases. Trimming removed 7 bases from V and 10 bases from J, with 11 bases in between. In germline, CDR1 is SEHNR, CDR2 FQNEAQ (reference sequence). This CDR3 is 11 amino acids long. The whole variable domain, filled in from reference TRBV7-9 and TRBJ2-1, reads DTGVSQNPRHKITKRGQNVTFRCDPISEHNRLYWYRQTLGQGPEFLTYFQNEAQLEKSRLLSDRFSAERPKGSFSTLEIQRTEQGDSAMYLCASTPGAEQFFGPGTRLTVL.

The chain carries TRBV2 and TRBJ2-1; TRBD1 agrees at 8 bases. Per the germline V gene, CDR1 is SNHLY and CDR2 is FYNNEI. The V gene end was trimmed by 6 bases and the J gene end by 2 bases; junction bases not matched to a gene: 3. The CDR3 has 14 amino acids. DNA for the CDR3: TGTGCCAGCAGGACAGGGGTTACCTACAATGAGCAGTTCTTC. Amino acids: CASRTGVTYNEQFF. Together with reference TRBV2 and TRBJ2-1, the CDR3 gives the full variable domain: EPEVTQTPSHQVTQMGQEVILRCVPISNHLYFYWYRQILGQKVEFLVSFYNNEISEKSEIFDDQFSVERPDGSNFTLKIRSTKLEDSAMYFCASRTGVTYNEQFFGPGTRLTVL.

The chain joins TRBV7-2 to TRBJ2-5, with D possibly TRBD2 on 7 matching bases. The CDR3 covers 17 residues. Germline values: CDR1 SGHTA, CDR2 FQGNSA. V was clipped by 5 bases and J by 7 bases, with 26 bases between them. The CDR3 sequence: CASSPSLAGVGRGTQYF. CDR3 coding DNA: TGTGCCAGCAGCCCCTCCCTGGCGGGGGTTGGCAGGGGGACCCAGTACTTC.

The chain has TRBV4-1 and TRBJ2-3, with 7 bases lining up with TRBD2. Germline trimming cut 0 bases from V and 4 bases from J; bases unmatched to any gene: 13. Germline-derived CDR1 and CDR2 are MGHRA and YSYEKL. The CDR3 is 18 residues long. CDR3 sequence reads: CASSQDSEWAGEADTQYF. CDR3 nucleotides: TGCGCCAGCAGCCAAGATTCCGAGTGGGCGGGGGAAGCAGATACGCAGTATTTT.

The chain carries TRBV10-3 and TRBJ1-1, with D tentatively TRBD1 (5 bases). The germline V gene encodes CDR1 ENHRY and CDR2 SYGVKD. The CDR3 is made up of 15 amino acids. Trimming took 6 bases from V and 6 from J, leaving 20 bases between them. The CDR3 DNA reads as TGTGCCATCAGCCCGACCCTGTTCAGGGTTCCTGAAGCTTTCTTT. This codes for CAISPTLFRVPEAFF.

The chain carries TRBV11-2 and TRBJ1-1; 7 bases map to TRBD1. Germline V lookup: CDR1 SGHAT, CDR2 FQNNGV. J gave up 4 bases and V 2 bases, and 13 bases lay outside the gene matches. This CDR3 spans 17 amino acids. CDR3 DNA: TGTGCCAGCAGCTTACCGGGCAGGGGGAGAGGGTCCACTGAAGCTTTCTTT. Translation gives CASSLPGRGRGSTEAFF.

V and J are TRBV7-3 and TRBJ2-3, with 9 bases fitting TRBD2. V gave up 0 bases and J gave up 5 bases; unmatched junction bases: 3. In germline, CDR1 is SGHTA, CDR2 FQGTGA. The CDR3 runs 15 residues. As DNA, the CDR3 is TGTGCCAGCAGCTTAACGGGACTAGCTGTAGATACGCAGTATTTT. It specifies CASSLTGLAVDTQYF.

The chain carries TRBV4-3 and TRBJ2-4; TRBD2 is a possible D gene (5 bases). The CDR3 runs to 15 residues. The germline gives CDR1 LGHNA, CDR2 YSLEER. V lost 0 bases and J 6 bases, leaving 12 bases between the germline ends. Written as DNA, the CDR3 is TGCGCCAGCAGCCAAGATATGGCGCTAGCAAACATTCAGTACTTC. Translating gives CASSQDMALANIQYF.

The chain has TRBV4-3 and TRBJ1-6; 7 nucleotides agree with TRBD1. The CDR3 runs 15 residues. Germline CDR1 is LGHNA and CDR2 is YSLEER. The V segment lost 4 bases and the J segment 4 bases; nucleotides outside the gene matches: 4. In nucleotides, the CDR3 is TGCGCCAGCAGCCCGGACAGGCGTTATAATTCACCCCTCCACTTT. Protein sequence: CASSPDRRYNSPLHF.

The rearrangement uses TRBV6-4 and TRBJ1-3; D is uncertain. The CDR3 extends over 15 amino acids. From germline, CDR1 is MRHNA and CDR2 SNTAGT. V lost 5 bases and J lost 4, with 15 bases in between. The CDR3 here is CASSPQAGAGNTIYF. DNA for the CDR3: TGTGCCAGCAGTCCGCAGGCAGGAGCCGGAAACACCATATATTTT.